This T cell receptor (beta chain) appears in the sequencing data of a study of T cells in Graves' hyperthyroidism and ophthalmopathy. Study-wide results and limits: Most clonotypes expanded in the thyroid (above 0.001) were also present in blood.

The V end lost 4 bases, the J end lost 3 bases, and 7 bases lay between the germline ends. The CDR3 spans 14 residues. The germline gives CDR1 LNHDA, CDR2 SQIVND (reference sequence). This clonotype turned up a few times. What it binds is not known. Amplification targeted TCR beta CDR3 regions from RNA transcripts. HTBI primers were used for first-round RT-PCR of the TCR CDR3. Each CDR3 protein is one row after TCRdb ran MiXCR on the multiplex PCR reads. The data contain around 600,000 distinct CDR3 sequences, 12% to 15% of them singletons. V and J are TRBV19 and TRBJ2-6; D possibly corresponds to TRBD2 (6 bases). Material: blood. This receptor was obtained from a woman between 18 and 29 years old with Graves' ophthalmopathy. CDR3 sequence reads: CASSKTSGANVLTF. As DNA, the CDR3 is TGTGCCAGTAGTAAGACTAGTGGGGCCAACGTCCTGACTTTC.